These 32 T cell receptor beta chains came from one sample sequenced in a study of T cell repertoires in cytomegalovirus infection. TCRdb reprocessed the reads via MiXCR and lists one record per CDR3 protein. The table records fewer than 350,000 distinct CDR3 sequences, about 27% of them present only once. These TCRs' antigens remain unknown. The sample consisted of cultured PBMCs, taken from culture after CMV antigen stimulation. These receptors came from a human donor in good health (CMV status not recorded). Some clones in this sample may be carry-over from other donors' samples.

This clonotype was counted only a few times. DNA for the CDR3: TGTGCCAGCAGCTTGTTTGCTGCTTACAATGAGCAGTTCTTC. This translates into CASSLFAAYNEQFF. The chain carries TRBV11-1 and TRBJ2-1; D call uncertain. Germline V gives CDR1 SGHAT, CDR2 FQDESV (reference sequence). This CDR3 is built from 14 residues. Trimming removed 3 bases at V and 4 bases at J, with 10 bases between.

The V and J genes are TRBV28 and TRBJ2-7, with a possible D match to TRBD2 (5 bases). The V gene lost 1 base and the J gene lost 5 bases, with 9 bases spanning the gap. CDR3 length equals 13 residues. Germline-derived CDR1 and CDR2 are MDHEN and SYDVKM. The CDR3 loop reads CASSLSEEDEQYF. The CDR3 DNA follows: TGTGCCAGCAGTTTATCCGAGGAGGACGAGCAGTACTTC.

CDR3 nucleotide sequence: TGTGCCAGCAGTCTTCGGGGACAGGGTATTGACGAGCAGTACTTC. Translated, it gives CASSLRGQGIDEQYF. V is TRBV12-3 or TRBV12-4 and J is TRBJ2-7, with 9 bases aligning to TRBD1. This CDR3 region has 15 residues. The ends lost 5 bases at V and 5 bases at J; junction bases unmatched: 10.

This clonotype has more than one count but fewer than ten. The chain is built from TRBV19 and TRBJ2-1, with D unresolved. Trimming pared 9 bases from V and 7 bases from J, leaving 13 bases between. The CDR3 runs to 12 residues. The V gene's germline CDR1 is LNHDA and CDR2 SQIVND (reference sequence). CDR3 sequence reads: CARSFSANEQFF. CDR3 nucleotide sequence: TGTGCCAGATCCTTTTCGGCGAATGAGCAGTTCTTC.

The chain links TRBV7-2 to TRBJ2-1; the match to TRBD2 covers 8 bases. Losses at the gene ends were 1 base for V and 7 bases for J; bases not matched to a gene: 6. The CDR3 has 15 amino acids. Germline V gene sequence: CDR1 SGHTA, CDR2 FQGNSA. In nucleotides, the CDR3 is TGTGCCAGCAGCTTAGTCAGGATAGCGGGGAATGAGCAGTTCTTC. Protein: CASSLVRIAGNEQFF.

This clonotype was recorded only once. CDR3 nucleotide sequence: TGTGCCAGCACCTGGGACAGGGATTCCTACGAGCAGTACTTC. Its translation: CASTWDRDSYEQYF. The chain has TRBV5-4 and TRBJ2-7; 9 positions match TRBD1. The V gene's germline CDR1 is SGHNT and CDR2 YYREEE (reference sequence). The CDR3 extends over 14 amino acids. J was trimmed by 1 base and V by 6 bases; bases with no gene match: 5.

This sequence joins TRBV10-3 and TRBJ1-1; tentatively, D is TRBD1 (5 bases). The V gene's germline CDR1 is ENHRY and CDR2 SYGVKD. V was shortened by 2 bases and J by 7 bases, with 14 bases between the two germline ends. The CDR3 covers 14 residues. CDR3 in amino acids: CAISEPGRIGEAFF. CDR3 nucleotides: TGTGCCATCAGTGAGCCAGGGCGTATCGGTGAAGCTTTCTTT.

This clonotype was seen a handful of times. The chain recombines TRBV6-5 with TRBJ2-1; 11 bases agree with TRBD2. Germline CDR1 reads MNHEY; CDR2 reads SVGAGI. The CDR3 consists of 13 residues. Unmatched junction bases numbered 4, after V lost 5 bases and J lost 10 bases. For the CDR3, the DNA is TGTGCCAGCAGTCTAGCGGGGGGAGTAGAGCAGTTCTTC. Protein sequence: CASSLAGGVEQFF.

This chain connects TRBV3-1 to TRBJ2-1, with 9 bases lining up with TRBD2. Germline V CDR1 and CDR2: LGHDT, YNNKEL (reference sequence). This CDR3 is built from 16 residues. With 4 bases clipped from V and 4 bases from J, the junction kept 8 bases outside the gene matches. CDR3 DNA sequence: TGTGCCAGCAGCCCGGGACTAGCTGTGGGGTACAATGAGCAGTTCTTC. Translation: CASSPGLAVGYNEQFF.

The genes are TRBV7-6 and TRBJ2-4; 9 bases agree with TRBD1. The V and J ends lost 5 bases and 12 bases, in that order; junction bases with no gene match: 5. The length of the CDR3 is 12 residues. Germline V lookup: CDR1 SGHVS, CDR2 FNYEAQ. CDR3 sequence reads: CASSVGTGSQYF. CDR3 coding DNA: TGTGCCAGCAGCGTAGGGACAGGGAGTCAGTACTTC.

This clonotype was seen ten or more times. This chain uses TRBV7-2 with TRBJ2-3, with 12 bases identical to TRBD2. The CDR3 is made up of 17 amino acids. J was trimmed by 2 bases and V by 3 bases; bases with no gene match: 6. In germline, CDR1 is SGHTA, CDR2 FQGNSA. DNA for the CDR3: TGTGCCAGCAGCTTCCCGGGACTAGCGGGCTTCACAGATACGCAGTATTTT. It yields the protein CASSFPGLAGFTDTQYF.

V usage is TRBV20-1 and J usage is TRBJ2-4; 12 nucleotides line up with TRBD2. V shed 3 bases, J shed 9 bases, and the junction held 6 bases outside the gene matches. The germline V gene encodes CDR1 DFQATT and CDR2 SNEGSKA (reference sequence). The CDR3 has 14 amino acids. CDR3 in amino acids: CSARLAGGQIIQYF. The CDR3 region has the DNA TGCAGTGCTAGGCTAGCGGGAGGGCAGATCATTCAGTACTTC.

This clonotype was recorded many times. This chain uses TRBV7-2 with TRBJ1-1; D is unresolved. Trimming took 3 bases from V and 4 from J, leaving 18 bases between them. The CDR3 covers 16 residues. Looked up from germline, CDR1 is SGHTA and CDR2 is FQGNSA. The CDR3 DNA is TGTGCCAGCAGCTTCAGCTCTTGGTATGGAGGCACTGAAGCTTTCTTT. Protein: CASSFSSWYGGTEAFF.

V and J are TRBV6-6 and TRBJ2-7; 8 positions match TRBD2. V was clipped by 2 bases and J by 3 bases; unmatched bases: 3. The CDR3 contains 14 residues. CDR1 and CDR2 (germline): MNHNY, SVGAGI (reference sequence). The CDR3 coding sequence is TGTGCCAGCAGTTACATCGCGGGAGGCTACGAGCAGTACTTC. Translating gives CASSYIAGGYEQYF.

The table lists this clonotype with many counts. The gene calls are TRBV12-3 or TRBV12-4 and TRBJ1-4; D gene ambiguous. The V and J ends lost 6 bases and 5 bases respectively, with 13 bases between them. The CDR3 runs 14 residues. The CDR3, as DNA: TGTGCCAGCAGCAGGAGCGGATTCAATGAAAAACTGTTTTTT. Protein: CASSRSGFNEKLFF.

This clonotype was seen at least ten times. The rearrangement links TRBV7-8 to TRBJ2-7, with D uncertain. CDR1 SGHVS and CDR2 FQNEAQ come from the germline V gene. V lost 2 bases and J lost 0, with 8 bases in between. This CDR3 has 14 amino acids. CDR3 sequence (DNA): TGTGCCAGCAGCTTACTGAGCGACTCCTACGAGCAGTACTTC. This gives the protein CASSLLSDSYEQYF.

V usage is TRBV7-8 and J usage is TRBJ2-5, with 13 bases fitting TRBD2. J was trimmed by 2 bases and V by 3 bases; bases with no gene match: 3. CDR3 length: 16 amino acids. Looked up from germline, CDR1 is SGHVS and CDR2 is FQNEAQ. The DNA of the CDR3 is TGTGCCAGCAGCTTTGGACTAGCGGGAGTGCAAGAGACCCAGTACTTC. Residues: CASSFGLAGVQETQYF.

This chain connects TRBV3-1 to TRBJ1-1, with 8 bases fitting TRBD1. V shed 1 base, J shed 6 bases, and the junction held 7 bases outside the gene matches. The germline V gene has CDR1 LGHDT and CDR2 YNNKEL (reference sequence). CDR3 length: 15 residues. CDR3 nucleotide sequence: TGTGCCAGCAGCCAAGTCGCAGGGGGCGCGGCTGAAGCTTTCTTT. This translates into CASSQVAGGAAEAFF. Together with reference TRBV3-1 and TRBJ1-1, the CDR3 gives the full variable domain: DTAVSQTPKYLVTQMGNDKSIKCEQNLGHDTMYWYKQDSKKFLKIMFSYNNKELIINETVPNRFSPKSPDKAHLNLHINSLELGDSAVYFCASSQVAGGAAEAFFGQGTRLTVV.

This chain links TRBV29-1 with TRBJ2-7; 7 bases agree with TRBD1. The CDR3 consists of 13 residues. Per germline, CDR1 SQVTM and CDR2 ANQGSEA. The junction had 5 bases not matched to a gene; V was cut back by 4 bases and J by 2 bases. The CDR3 DNA sequence: TGCAGCGTTGCTCGCAGGGGGACCTACGAGCAGTACTTC. It encodes CSVARRGTYEQYF.

This rearrangement joins TRBV6-1 to TRBJ1-6; 9 nucleotides agree with TRBD1. J was trimmed by 5 bases and V by 9 bases; bases with no gene match: 8. Looked up from germline, CDR1 is MNHNS and CDR2 is SASEGT. This CDR3 comprises 15 residues. As DNA, the CDR3 is TGTGCCAGTTCCCGGGACAGGGTTAATAATTCACCCCTCCACTTT. Its protein is CASSRDRVNNSPLHF.

The V and J genes are TRBV20-1 and TRBJ2-3; 14 bases line up with TRBD2. The germline V gene has CDR1 DFQATT and CDR2 SNEGSKA (reference sequence). The trim removed 5 bases at V and 8 bases at J, leaving 12 bases unmatched. CDR3 size: 16 residues. CDR3 sequence: CSAGRLTSGGAVTQYF. CDR3 nucleotide sequence: TGCAGTGCTGGCCGCCTGACTAGCGGGGGGGCAGTTACGCAGTATTTT.

This clonotype was picked up a small number of times. The chain combines TRBV6-1 with TRBJ2-7, with a weak D call TRBD2 (6 bases). The germline V gene has CDR1 MNHNS and CDR2 SASEGT. The V end was cut by 6 bases, the J end by 6 bases, with 21 bases between. The CDR3 spans 15 residues. The chain's CDR3 is CASRARGGVETEQYF. The CDR3 DNA follows: TGTGCCAGCAGGGCACGAGGCGGGGTCGAGACCGAGCAGTACTTC.

This chain joins TRBV5-4 and TRBJ2-5; weak D call: TRBD2 (6 bases). Germline CDR1 SGHNT, CDR2 YYREEE (reference sequence). The ends were cut back, 4 bases at V and 4 bases at J, with 23 bases in the middle. The length of the CDR3 is 17 residues. The CDR3 DNA is TGTGCCAGCAGCCGCCCCCTGGGGGGTGGACCGGGAGAGACCCAGTACTTC. Its translation is CASSRPLGGGPGETQYF.

This clonotype was detected only a few times. The chain recombines TRBV7-6 with TRBJ1-1, with D perhaps matching TRBD1 (6 bases). Per germline, CDR1 SGHVS and CDR2 FNYEAQ. Deletions cut 3 bases from V and 1 base from J, with 18 bases between. The CDR3 totals 17 residues. The CDR3 DNA is TGTGCCAGCAGCTTGCCGACAGGTAGGATGCGGAACACTGAAGCTTTCTTT. Amino acid sequence: CASSLPTGRMRNTEAFF.

The V call is TRBV15, the J call TRBJ2-3; 7 positions match TRBD2. The CDR3 runs 16 residues. J was trimmed by 0 bases and V by 1 base; bases with no gene match: 4. Per germline, CDR1 LNHNV and CDR2 YYDKDF (reference sequence). The CDR3 region is CATSRGASGSTDTQYF. CDR3 DNA sequence: TGTGCCACCAGCAGAGGGGCTAGCGGTAGCACAGATACGCAGTATTTT.

V is TRBV11-2 and J is TRBJ1-1; D is ambiguous. Germline V gene sequence: CDR1 SGHAT, CDR2 FQNNGV. Trimming cost V 0 bases and J 6 bases, with 11 bases left between them. The CDR3 length is 14 residues. CDR3 bases: TGTGCCAGCAGCTTAGAAGGGTCCTACGCTGAAGCTTTCTTT. It encodes CASSLEGSYAEAFF.

The chain couples TRBV6-6 to TRBJ1-3; D is unresolved. In germline, CDR1 is MNHNY, CDR2 SVGAGI (reference sequence). V lost 0 bases to trimming and J lost 0 bases, with 6 bases between them. The CDR3 is 15 amino acids. This CDR3 is CASSYSKSSGNTIYF. In DNA form, the CDR3 reads TGTGCCAGCAGTTACTCAAAAAGCTCTGGAAACACCATATATTTT.

The V call is TRBV28, the J call TRBJ1-5; the D is unclear. The CDR3 totals 16 residues. Germline CDR1 MDHEN, CDR2 SYDVKM. Trimming left V 2 bases short and J 0 bases short, with 11 bases between. CDR3 sequence: CASSLAAGLSNQPQHF. The CDR3 bases are TGTGCCAGCAGTTTAGCGGCAGGCCTTAGCAATCAGCCCCAGCATTTT.

This clonotype was seen more than once but under ten times. The V and J genes are TRBV7-6 and TRBJ2-4; 7 bases fit TRBD1. The ends lost 5 bases at V and 2 bases at J; junction bases unmatched: 3. The CDR3 has 14 residues. Germline CDR1 is SGHVS and CDR2 is FNYEAQ. CDR3 amino acids: CASSQTGSKNIQYF. The CDR3, as DNA: TGTGCCAGCAGCCAGACAGGGTCCAAAAACATTCAGTACTTC. Variable domain in full (rest from reference TRBV7-6 and TRBJ2-4): GAGVSQSPRYKVTKRGQDVALRCDPISGHVSLYWYRQALGQGPEFLTYFNYEAQQDKSGLPNDRFSAERPEGSISTLTIQRTEQRDSAMYRCASSQTGSKNIQYFGAGTRLSVL.

This clonotype has just a few counts. The chain combines TRBV12-3 or TRBV12-4 with TRBJ1-3, with no clear D. Trimming took 8 bases from V and 0 from J, leaving 14 bases between them. The CDR3 extends over 15 amino acids. The CDR3 DNA follows: TGTGCCAGCGAATCTTTAAGCGACTCTGGAAACACCATATATTTT. Translated, it gives CASESLSDSGNTIYF.

There are many counts of this clonotype. V and J are TRBV12-3 or TRBV12-4 and TRBJ2-7, with 8 bases fitting TRBD1. V lost 8 bases to trimming and J lost 5 bases; unmatched junction nucleotides: 2. The CDR3 is 11 residues long. CDR3 sequence: CASGQGDEQYF. CDR3 sequence (DNA): TGTGCCAGCGGACAGGGCGACGAGCAGTACTTC.

This clonotype was counted only a few times. V gene TRBV5-4 combines with J gene TRBJ2-3, with 8 bases fitting TRBD2. V was clipped by 3 bases and J by 2 bases; unmatched bases: 14. Germline lookup yields CDR1 SGHNT and CDR2 YYREEE (reference sequence). This CDR3 spans 18 amino acids. As DNA, the CDR3 is TGTGCCAGCAGCTACCCCGCGGGCGAAGCGGGGGACACAGATACGCAGTATTTT. It specifies CASSYPAGEAGDTDTQYF.